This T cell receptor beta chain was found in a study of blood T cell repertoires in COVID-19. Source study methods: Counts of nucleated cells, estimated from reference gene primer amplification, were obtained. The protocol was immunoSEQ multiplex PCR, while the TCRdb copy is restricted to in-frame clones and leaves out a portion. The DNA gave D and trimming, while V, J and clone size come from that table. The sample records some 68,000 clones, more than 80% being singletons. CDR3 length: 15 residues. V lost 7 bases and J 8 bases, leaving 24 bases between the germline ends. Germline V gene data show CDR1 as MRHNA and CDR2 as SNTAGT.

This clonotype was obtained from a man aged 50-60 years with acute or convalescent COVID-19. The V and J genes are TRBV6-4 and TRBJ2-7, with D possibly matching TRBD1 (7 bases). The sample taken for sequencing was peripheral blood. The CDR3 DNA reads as TGTGCCAGCACCCTTTCCGGACAGGAGGGATGTAAGCAGTACTTC. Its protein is CASTLSGQEGCKQYF.